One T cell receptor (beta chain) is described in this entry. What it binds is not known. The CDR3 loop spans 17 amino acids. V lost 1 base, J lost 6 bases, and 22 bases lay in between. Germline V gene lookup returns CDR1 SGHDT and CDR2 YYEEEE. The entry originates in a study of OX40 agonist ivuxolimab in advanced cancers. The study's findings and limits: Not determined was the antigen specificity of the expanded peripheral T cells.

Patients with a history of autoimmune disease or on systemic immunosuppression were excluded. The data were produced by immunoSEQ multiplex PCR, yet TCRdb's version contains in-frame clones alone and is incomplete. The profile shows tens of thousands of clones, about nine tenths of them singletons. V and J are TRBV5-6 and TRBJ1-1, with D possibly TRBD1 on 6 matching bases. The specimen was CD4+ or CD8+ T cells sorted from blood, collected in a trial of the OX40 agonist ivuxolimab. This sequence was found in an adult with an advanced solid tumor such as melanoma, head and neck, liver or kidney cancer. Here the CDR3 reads CASSLWRTVGGLAEAFF. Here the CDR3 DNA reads TGTGCCAGCAGCTTGTGGCGAACGGTGGGGGGGCTCGCTGAAGCTTTCTTT.